This T cell receptor beta chain was observed in a study of OX40 agonist ivuxolimab in advanced cancers. Notes on the research overall: Ivuxolimab was an agonistic, fully human IgG2 monoclonal antibody directed against OX40 (CD134), a costimulatory receptor. The dose-escalation cohort was around 83% male with a mean age of roughly 60 years, ranging from about 20 to 80. Of the approximately 50 dose-escalation patients, hepatocellular carcinoma was present in around 19, melanoma in about 15, renal cell carcinoma in 9 and head and neck cancer in 9. Prior anti-PD-1, anti-PD-L1 or anti-CTLA-4 therapy was permitted, and checkpoint inhibitors had been received by 30% to 40% of dose-escalation patients. Partial responses occurred in three dose-escalation patients, of whom one had hepatocellular carcinoma and two had cutaneous melanoma. Intravenous ivuxolimab was administered to patients every 2 weeks at six dose levels: 0.01, 0.1, 0.3, 1.5, 3 and 10 mg/kg. The point of sequencing TCRbeta in the periphery was to test whether ivuxolimab changed TCR sequence diversity and drove clonal T-cell expansion. The paper covers the monotherapy dose-escalation part of the phase I ivuxolimab trial, which included N ≈ 52 patients. Overall study outcomes, separate from this receptor: Low levels of normalized T-cell clonal expansion were also seen in some patients who did not respond. Clonal expansion of both CD4+ and CD8+ blood T cells was observed from baseline to week 6 at doses 0.1 to 3.0 mg/kg. The antigen specificity of the clonally expanded peripheral T cells was not determined. In the 0.1-3.0 mg/kg groups, partial responders had among the lowest normalized peripheral clonal expansion, particularly in CD8+ T cells. On average, CD8+ T cells showed more expanded clones than CD4+ T cells after ivuxolimab.

Genomic DNA was isolated from the sorted cells so that the TCRbeta CDR3 region could be sequenced. TCRbeta CDR3 regions were sequenced using the immunoSEQ Assay. Imported from immuneACCESS, the table was reduced by TCRdb to in-frame sequences with V and J called. These copies leave out some clones; in studies compared against another copy, an unresolved V gene accounts for under half, and the cause of the remainder is not known. The sample table lists fewer than 30,000 clones, around nine tenths of them with a count of one. The ten largest clonotypes hold roughly 19% of the sample. On this clone itself: What this receptor recognizes is not known. No base quality information exists; no much larger clone differs at one position.

The trial excluded patients who had a history of autoimmune disease or who were on systemic immunosuppression. In every dose cohort, peripheral blood was drawn for TCR sequencing at baseline, cycle 4 day 1, and cycle 7 day 1. The samples were taken from a phase I, first-in-human, multicenter, open-label dose-escalation trial of ivuxolimab. Adults with locally advanced or metastatic head and neck squamous cell, hepatocellular, melanoma or renal cell carcinoma were enrolled in the trial. CD4+ and CD8+ T cells were sorted separately from peripheral blood before TCR sequencing. CDR1 and CDR2 are read off the germline V gene as SGDLS and YYNGEE. Deletion took 3 bases off V and 4 bases off J, with a span of 20 bases between the germline ends. From its cysteine to its phenylalanine, the CDR3 spans 16 amino acids. The only DNA kept is the CDR3, 48 bases in frame from the first base.

This receptor was obtained from an adult with an advanced solid tumor such as melanoma, head and neck, liver or kidney cancer. This specimen was CD4+ or CD8+ T cells sorted from blood, taken in a trial of the OX40 agonist ivuxolimab. The V gene is TRBV9 and the J gene is TRBJ2-7; the D region possibly corresponds to TRBD2 (6 bases align). The bases are TGTGCCAGCAGCGACCCCCGGGACTCTATCCGGTACGAGCAGTACTTC. Its translation is CASSDPRDSIRYEQYF.